This T cell receptor (beta chain) was captured by sequencing in a study of siplizumab effects on memory and regulatory T cells. This clone occurred once. Its target is not known. Germline V lookup: CDR1 SGHNT, CDR2 YYREEE (reference sequence). The CDR3 covers 16 residues. The V end was cut by 0 bases, the J end by 1 base, with 13 bases between. TCRdb's table, derived via immunoSEQ multiplex PCR, lists solely in-frame clones and lacks some. The sample holds some 52,000 clones, nearly 98% seen once. Notes on the study in general: Naive or memory phenotype assignment was not possible for roughly 75-96% of proliferating CD4+ or CD8+ clones. The mapping of alloreactive clones to unstimulated subsets covered only a minor fraction of them. Mappable CD4+ clones that were alloreactive averaged about 69% Treg-derived with siplizumab versus approximately 29% in controls.

J is TRBJ2-5 and V is TRBV5-4; possibly TRBD1 for D (5 bases). The sequenced sample consisted of naive CD4+ T cells sorted from blood. This TCR came from a human donor in good health. CDR3: CASSLAGLGPQETQYF. DNA of the CDR3: TGTGCCAGCAGCTTGGCCGGGTTGGGGCCCCAAGAGACCCAGTACTTC.